Below are 13 T cell receptor beta chains sequenced from a single sample in a study of CD4 T cells in relation to SARS-CoV-2 and coronaviruses. Antigens for these TCRs are unknown. This table comes from immunoSEQ multiplex PCR, and its TCRdb copy is limited to in-frame clones, with some not included. The sample records about 36,000 clones, roughly four fifths being singletons. Sequencing was performed on naive CD4+ T cells from PBMCs, cultured in vitro. Subset here: naive CD4+ T cells isolated by negative enrichment. These TCRs come from an adult with COVID-19.

This chain connects TRBV6-5 to TRBJ1-5, with 7 bases lining up with TRBD1. Germline V gene data show CDR1 as MNHEY and CDR2 as SVGAGI. V lost 7 bases to trimming and J lost 0 bases; unmatched junction nucleotides: 3. This CDR3 has 14 residues. CDR3 sequence reads: CASTGTDSNQPQHF. The CDR3 DNA reads TGTGCCAGCACAGGGACAGATAGCAATCAGCCCCAGCATTTT.

The chain combines TRBV12-3 or TRBV12-4 with TRBJ1-1; 8 bases are shared with TRBD1. V shed 6 bases and J 8 bases; nucleotides not matched to a gene: 2. The CDR3 is 11 amino acids. The CDR3 DNA sequence: TGTGCCAGCAGATACAGGGGGGAAGCTTTCTTT. It is translated as CASRYRGEAFF.

The V call is TRBV7-9, the J call TRBJ2-3; no firm D call. The germline V gene encodes CDR1 SEHNR and CDR2 FQNEAQ (reference sequence). V shed 8 bases and J shed 2 bases, with 14 bases lying between them. The CDR3 is 14 amino acids. The CDR3, as DNA: TGTGCCAGCGGATTTGGGATTAACACAGATACGCAGTATTTT. As protein: CASGFGINTDTQYF.

This clone has a single count. J is TRBJ2-1 and V is TRBV24-1; 11 bases line up with TRBD2. CDR1 and CDR2 from the germline V gene are KGHDR and SFDVKD. This CDR3 comprises 15 residues. The V segment lost 4 bases and the J segment 6 bases; nucleotides outside the gene matches: 4. Here the CDR3 DNA reads TGTGCCACCAGTGAAGGACTAGCGGGTATCAATGAGCAGTTCTTC. This codes for CATSEGLAGINEQFF.

This clone has more than one count but fewer than ten. The chain has TRBV28 and TRBJ1-3; 7 bases fit TRBD1. Trimming took 3 bases from V and 4 from J; bases not matched to a gene: 3. The CDR3 loop spans 14 amino acids. CDR1 and CDR2 from the germline V gene are MDHEN and SYDVKM. The CDR3 DNA reads as TGTGCCAGCAGTTTCTGGGACAGAGGAAACACCATATATTTT. Protein sequence: CASSFWDRGNTIYF.

This chain connects TRBV28 to TRBJ1-5; unclear D gene. Deletions cut 4 bases from V and 2 bases from J, with 15 bases between. The germline CDR1 and CDR2 sequences are MDHEN and SYDVKM. The CDR3 extends over 16 amino acids. The CDR3 DNA reads TGTGCCAGCAGTTCGTCGAGAAGGGAAGGCAATCAGCCCCAGCATTTT. Translation: CASSSSRREGNQPQHF. Full variable domain (remainder filled in from reference TRBV28 and TRBJ1-5): DVKVTQSSRYLVKRTGEKVFLECVQDMDHENMFWYRQDPGLGLRLIYFSYDVKMKEKGDIPEGYSVSREKKERFSLILESASTNQTSMYLCASSSSRREGNQPQHFGDGTRLSIL.

The chain joins TRBV3-1 (or the pseudogene TRBV3-2) to TRBJ2-3; D is ambiguous. The CDR3 contains 14 residues. V was pared by 5 bases and J by 3 bases, with 12 bases between. Germline V gives CDR1 LGHDT, CDR2 YNNKEL (reference sequence). CDR3 in DNA: TGTGCCAGCAGCGACCTAGTGGGGACAGATACGCAGTATTTT. Its protein is CASSDLVGTDTQYF.

This CDR3 reads CASSHRDPSTDTQYF. In DNA, the CDR3 is TGCGCCAGCAGCCACAGGGACCCTAGCACAGATACGCAGTATTTT. J is TRBJ2-3 and V is TRBV4-1, with D perhaps TRBD1 or TRBD2 (5 bases each). V dropped 3 bases and J dropped 0 bases, with 10 bases sitting between them. Germline V lookup: CDR1 MGHRA, CDR2 YSYEKL. The CDR3 is made up of 15 amino acids.

The J gene is TRBJ2-5, the V gene TRBV29-1, with 9 nucleotides matching TRBD2. V gave up 4 bases and J gave up 4 bases; unmatched junction bases: 19. Germline V gene lookup returns CDR1 SQVTM and CDR2 ANQGSEA. This CDR3 has 18 residues. In DNA form, the CDR3 reads TGCAGCGTTGCGGTCCCCTGGCGGGAGGGTTTTTTCGGAGAGACCCAGTACTTC. It encodes CSVAVPWREGFFGETQYF.

The genes are TRBV19 and TRBJ1-5; the match to TRBD1 covers 11 bases. The CDR3 has 16 residues. The germline V gene has CDR1 LNHDA and CDR2 SQIVND (reference sequence). V lost 7 bases, J lost 3 bases, and 8 bases stayed unmatched. The chain's CDR3 is CASILGTGGYNQPQHF. The CDR3 nucleotides read TGTGCCAGTATTTTGGGGACAGGGGGTTACAATCAGCCCCAGCATTTT. Full variable domain (remainder filled in from reference TRBV19 and TRBJ1-5): DGGITQSPKYLFRKEGQNVTLSCEQNLNHDAMYWYRQDPGQGLRLIYYSQIVNDFQKGDIAEGYSVSREKKESFPLTVTSAQKNPTAFYLCASILGTGGYNQPQHFGDGTRLSIL.

V and J are TRBV10-3 and TRBJ1-1; 7 bases are shared with TRBD1. The CDR3 is 16 amino acids. The V gene's germline CDR1 is ENHRY and CDR2 SYGVKD. V shed 7 bases, J shed 3 bases, and the junction held 14 bases outside the gene matches. DNA of the CDR3: TGTGCCATCATGCCAGGACTTACAGGGGTTGACACTGAAGCTTTCTTT. Its protein is CAIMPGLTGVDTEAFF.

The gene calls are TRBV5-4 and TRBJ2-5, with D uncertain. The CDR3 contains 14 residues. With 2 bases removed from V and 1 base from J, the gap between germline ends came to 9 bases. CDR1 and CDR2 from the germline V gene are SGHNT and YYREEE (reference sequence). CDR3 sequence: CASSFIGLQETQYF. The CDR3 DNA is TGTGCCAGCAGCTTTATCGGGCTCCAAGAGACCCAGTACTTC.

The chain joins TRBV19 to TRBJ2-1; D is undetermined. The ends were cut back, 3 bases at V and 7 bases at J, with 19 bases in the middle. CDR1 is LNHDA, CDR2 SQIVND, per germline (reference sequence). The CDR3 is made up of 16 amino acids. As DNA, the CDR3 is TGTGCCAGTAGTATTGGAGTCGGGTTTGAGTGGAATGAGCAGTTCTTC. It specifies CASSIGVGFEWNEQFF.